The sequence of this T cell receptor beta chain was determined in a study of CD4 and CD8 cells across lung adenocarcinoma regions. Via MiXCR, TCRdb re-called the PCR reads, giving one row per CDR3 protein. The sample consists of 9,500 to 15,000 distinct CDR3 sequences, roughly 48% of them appearing once. Donors had localized lung adenocarcinoma, a non-small cell lung cancer. This clonotype was observed a single time. Sequencing was carried out using CD8+ T cells from the margin of a lung tumor. The receptor's source is a female donor with lung adenocarcinoma. The CD4 and CD8 labels of this study may be unreliable.

CDR3 nucleotide sequence: TGTGCCAGCAGGTCTACGGGACAGGGGAGTCCTGAAGCTTTCTTT. Translating it yields CASRSTGQGSPEAFF. V usage is TRBV6-1 and J usage is TRBJ1-1, with 10 bases identical to TRBD1. V shed 6 bases and J 6 bases; nucleotides not matched to a gene: 10. Germline CDR1 MNHNS, CDR2 SASEGT. This CDR3 comprises 15 residues.